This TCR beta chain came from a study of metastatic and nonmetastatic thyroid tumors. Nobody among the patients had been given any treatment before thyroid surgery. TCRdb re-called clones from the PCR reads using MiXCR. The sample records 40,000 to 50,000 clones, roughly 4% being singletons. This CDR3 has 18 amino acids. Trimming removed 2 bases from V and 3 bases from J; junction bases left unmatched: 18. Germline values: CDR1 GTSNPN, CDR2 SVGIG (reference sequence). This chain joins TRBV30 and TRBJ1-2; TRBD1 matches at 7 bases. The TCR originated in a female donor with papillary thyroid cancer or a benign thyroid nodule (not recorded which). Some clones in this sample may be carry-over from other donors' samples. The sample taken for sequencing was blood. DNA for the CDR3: TGTGCCTGGAGTCTGGGCAGGGGGTGGATTCGGGTCCACTATGGCTACACCTTC. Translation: CAWSLGRGWIRVHYGYTF.